This T cell receptor beta chain came from a study of post-analysis software for immune sequencing data. About the research overall: As for disease course, relapsing-remitting, secondary progressive and progressive-relapsing multiple sclerosis were all included. Notes on the study in general: Under the F measure, samples that were prepared in one batch clustered strongly together. For normalized Chao1 diversity, multiple sclerosis patients scored significantly lower than controls did.

Points on this clonotype: The antigen is unknown.

Researchers reported that TCR beta cDNA libraries carried unique molecular identifiers. Once about 0.95 to 10 million T cells were used, hundreds of thousands of cDNA molecules resulted. MiXCR, run by TCRdb on the PCR reads, gives a single entry per CDR3 protein. The sample has fewer than 550,000 distinct CDR3 sequences, approximately 34% seen once. The sequence derives from a girl under 18 with multiple sclerosis. Sequencing was done on a sample of blood.

The CDR3 sequence: CASSTGYNEQFF. As DNA, the CDR3 is TGTGCCAGCAGTACAGGGTATAATGAGCAGTTCTTC. The chain links TRBV28 to TRBJ2-1; possible D gene TRBD1, 6 bases. Germline CDR1 is MDHEN and CDR2 is SYDVKM. V lost 5 bases, J lost 7 bases, and 9 bases lay in between. CDR3 length: 12 amino acids.